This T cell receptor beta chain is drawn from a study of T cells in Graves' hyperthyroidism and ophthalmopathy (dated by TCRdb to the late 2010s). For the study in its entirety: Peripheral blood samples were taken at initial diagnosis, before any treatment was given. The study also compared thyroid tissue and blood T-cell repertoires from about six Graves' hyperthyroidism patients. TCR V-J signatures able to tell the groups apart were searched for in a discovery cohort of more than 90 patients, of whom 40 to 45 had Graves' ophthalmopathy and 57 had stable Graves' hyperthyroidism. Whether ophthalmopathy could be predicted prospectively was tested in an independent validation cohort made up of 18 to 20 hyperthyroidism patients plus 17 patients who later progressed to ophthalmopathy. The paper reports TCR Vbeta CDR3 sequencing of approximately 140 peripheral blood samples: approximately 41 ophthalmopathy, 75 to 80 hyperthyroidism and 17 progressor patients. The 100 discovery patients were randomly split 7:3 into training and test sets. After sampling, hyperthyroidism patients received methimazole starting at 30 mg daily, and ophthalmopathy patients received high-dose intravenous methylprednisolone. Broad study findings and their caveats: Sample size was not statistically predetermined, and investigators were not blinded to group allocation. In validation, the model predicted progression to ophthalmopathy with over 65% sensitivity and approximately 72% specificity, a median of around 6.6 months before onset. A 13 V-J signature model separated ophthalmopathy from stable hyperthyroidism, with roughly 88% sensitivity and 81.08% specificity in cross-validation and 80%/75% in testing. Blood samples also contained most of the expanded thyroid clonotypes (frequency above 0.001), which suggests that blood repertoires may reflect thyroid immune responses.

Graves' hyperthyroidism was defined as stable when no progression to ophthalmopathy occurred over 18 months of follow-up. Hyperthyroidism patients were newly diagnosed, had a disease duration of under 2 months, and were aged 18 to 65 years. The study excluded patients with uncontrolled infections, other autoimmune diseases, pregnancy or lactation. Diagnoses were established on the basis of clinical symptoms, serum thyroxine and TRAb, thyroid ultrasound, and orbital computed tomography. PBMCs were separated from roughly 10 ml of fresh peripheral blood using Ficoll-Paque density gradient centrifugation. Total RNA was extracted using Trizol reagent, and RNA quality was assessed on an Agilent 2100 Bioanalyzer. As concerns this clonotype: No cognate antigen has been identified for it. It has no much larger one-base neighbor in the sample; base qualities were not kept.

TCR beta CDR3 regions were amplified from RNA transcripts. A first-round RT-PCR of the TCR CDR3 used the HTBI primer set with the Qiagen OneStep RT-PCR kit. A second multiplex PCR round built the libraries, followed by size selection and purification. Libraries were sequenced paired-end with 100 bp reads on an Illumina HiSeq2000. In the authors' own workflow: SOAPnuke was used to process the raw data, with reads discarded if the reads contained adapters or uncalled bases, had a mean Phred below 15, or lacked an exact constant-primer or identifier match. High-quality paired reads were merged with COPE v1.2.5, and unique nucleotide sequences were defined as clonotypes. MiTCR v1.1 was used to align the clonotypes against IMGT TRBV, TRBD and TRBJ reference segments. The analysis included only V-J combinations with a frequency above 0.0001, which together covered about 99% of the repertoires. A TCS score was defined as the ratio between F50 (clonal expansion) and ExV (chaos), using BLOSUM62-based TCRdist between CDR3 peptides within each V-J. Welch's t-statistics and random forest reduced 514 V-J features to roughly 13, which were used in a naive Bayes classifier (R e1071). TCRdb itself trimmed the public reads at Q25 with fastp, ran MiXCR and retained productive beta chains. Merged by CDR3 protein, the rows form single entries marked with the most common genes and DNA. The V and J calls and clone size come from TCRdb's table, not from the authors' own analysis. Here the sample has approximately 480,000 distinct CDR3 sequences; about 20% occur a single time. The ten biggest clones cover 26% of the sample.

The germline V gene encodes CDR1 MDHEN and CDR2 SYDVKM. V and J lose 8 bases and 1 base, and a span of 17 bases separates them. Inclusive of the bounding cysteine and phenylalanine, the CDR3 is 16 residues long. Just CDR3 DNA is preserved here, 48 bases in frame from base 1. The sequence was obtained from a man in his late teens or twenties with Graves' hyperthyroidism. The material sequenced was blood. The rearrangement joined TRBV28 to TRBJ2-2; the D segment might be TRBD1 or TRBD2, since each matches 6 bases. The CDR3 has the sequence CASVGGDNQNTGELFF. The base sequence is TGTGCCAGCGTGGGGGGCGATAATCAGAACACCGGGGAGCTGTTTTTT.